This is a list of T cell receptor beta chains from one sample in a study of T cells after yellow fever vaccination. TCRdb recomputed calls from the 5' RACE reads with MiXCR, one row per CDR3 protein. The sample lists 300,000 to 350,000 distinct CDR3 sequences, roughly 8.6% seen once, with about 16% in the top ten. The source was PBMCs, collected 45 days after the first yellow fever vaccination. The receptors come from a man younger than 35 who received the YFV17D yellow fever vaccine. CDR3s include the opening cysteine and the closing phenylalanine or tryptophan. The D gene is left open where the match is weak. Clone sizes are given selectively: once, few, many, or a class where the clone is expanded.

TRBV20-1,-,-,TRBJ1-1,CSARYPDGHGEAFF,TGCAGTGCTAGATATCCGGACGGACACGGTGAAGCTTTCTTT
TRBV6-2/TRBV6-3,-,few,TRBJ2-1,CASSYGGGYEQFF,TGTGCCAGCAGTTACGGAGGGGGCTATGAGCAGTTCTTC
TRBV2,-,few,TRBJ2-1,CASRRQFTSYNEQFF,TGTGCCAGCAGGAGACAGTTCACCTCCTACAATGAGCAGTTCTTC
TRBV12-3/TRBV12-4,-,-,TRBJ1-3,CASRTDTIISGNTIYF,TGTGCCAGCAGGACAGATACAATTATCTCTGGAAACACCATATATTTT
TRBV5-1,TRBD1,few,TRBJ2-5,CASSRDRGKETQYF,TGCGCCAGCAGTCGTGACAGGGGGAAAGAGACCCAGTACTTC
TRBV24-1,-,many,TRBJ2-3,CATSVKGPTDTQYF,TGTGCCACCAGTGTTAAGGGGCCCACAGATACGCAGTATTTT
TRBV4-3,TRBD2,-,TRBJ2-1,CASSHGLASGDNEQFF,TGCGCCAGCAGCCATGGGTTGGCTAGCGGGGACAATGAGCAGTTCTTC
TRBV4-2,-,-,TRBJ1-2,CASSQDDTSYGYTF,TGTGCCAGCAGCCAAGACGACACCTCCTATGGCTACACCTTC
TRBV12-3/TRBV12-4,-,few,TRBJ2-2,CASNPEAGVNTGELFF,TGTGCCAGCAATCCCGAGGCAGGGGTCAACACCGGGGAGCTGTTTTTT
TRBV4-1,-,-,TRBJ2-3,CASSQTGSPADTQYF,TGCGCCAGCAGCCAAACGGGGAGCCCCGCAGATACGCAGTATTTT
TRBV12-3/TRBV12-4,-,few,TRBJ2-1,CASSLGQGGRFEQFF,TGTGCCAGCAGTTTAGGGCAGGGCGGGCGTTTCGAGCAGTTCTTC
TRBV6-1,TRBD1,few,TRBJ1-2,CASNHRDRGRKNYGYTF,TGTGCCAGCAATCACCGGGACAGGGGGCGCAAAAACTATGGCTACACCTTC
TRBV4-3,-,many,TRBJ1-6,CASSQERRSSLHF,TGCGCCAGCAGCCAAGAAAGAAGGTCCTCCCTCCACTTT
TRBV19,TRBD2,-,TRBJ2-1,CASNAGGSNNEQFF,TGTGCCAGTAATGCGGGGGGATCCAACAATGAGCAGTTCTTC